This TCR beta chain was captured by sequencing in a study of early T cells in non-severe SARS-CoV-2 infection. Looking at the study overall: Sequencing was performed on bulk RNA from unsorted whole blood, leaving chains unpaired.

Unique molecular identifiers were affixed to single, distinct cDNA molecules. One entry per CDR3 protein, called by TCRdb with MiXCR from the 5' RACE reads. Of tens of thousands of distinct CDR3 sequences in the sample, approximately 10% were seen once. V lost 4 bases, J lost 3 bases, and 13 bases lay in between. The CDR3 extends over 14 amino acids. Germline values: CDR1 SEHNR, CDR2 FQNEAQ (reference sequence). Study findings and constraints: Anti-spike CD8 specificities were favored by VDJdb matching, whose results missed private and CD4 specificities.

Concerning this clonotype: Its antigen is as yet unknown.

This clonotype was obtained from an adult who was a healthcare worker with PCR-confirmed SARS-CoV-2 infection or an uninfected control (not recorded which). The sequencing sample was made of whole blood. V gene TRBV7-9 combines with J gene TRBJ2-7; perhaps TRBD1 as D (6 bases). The CDR3 sequence: CASSSRDTIYEQYF. CDR3 nucleotides: TGTGCCAGCAGCTCCCGGGACACTATCTACGAGCAGTACTTC.